This TCR beta chain was sequenced during a study of cytomegalovirus exposure and HLA in healthy donors. Overall study results and limits: Earlier findings revealed that most TCR beta V segments proved productive either about 87% or about 30% of the time. Of the V segments, some could not be distinguished, including TRBV6-2 and TRBV6-3, and were excluded.

As for this clone: Its antigen remains unidentified.

Germline CDR1 reads SGHTA; CDR2 reads FQGTGA. The CDR3 sequence is 18 residues long. Trimming at V came to 4 bases and at J to 6 bases, leaving 15 bases not matched to a gene. The primer mix had 60 Vbeta and 13 Jbeta primers. Some clones are missing from TCRdb's copy, which holds only in-frame ones; the method was immunoSEQ multiplex PCR. The table includes about 160,000 clones, over 80% detected once. This clonotype originated in a woman in her fifties or sixties in good health and CMV-seropositive. Sequencing input: PBMCs. The chain combines TRBV7-3 with TRBJ2-1, with 10 bases that match TRBD2. The CDR3 reads CASSSLGRASGRTNEQFF. Written as DNA, the CDR3 is TGTGCCAGCAGCTCGCTAGGGAGGGCTAGCGGGAGAACCAATGAGCAGTTCTTC.